These 10 T cell receptor beta chains originate from one sample sequenced in a study of blood T cell repertoires in COVID-19. The protocol was immunoSEQ multiplex PCR, while the TCRdb copy is restricted to in-frame clones and leaves out a portion. The sample holds 200,000 to 250,000 clones, 80% to 95% seen once. Sequencing was done on a sample of peripheral blood. All receptors derive from a man aged 55 to 70 with COVID-19, enrolled during active disease.

The chain recombines TRBV18 with TRBJ2-2; no clear D gene. From germline, CDR1 is KGHSH and CDR2 LQKENI. V was trimmed by 3 bases and J by 2 bases, leaving 10 bases between them. CDR3 length equals 15 residues. The CDR3 region is CASSPGTINTGELFF. CDR3 nucleotides: TGTGCCAGCTCACCTGGAACTATTAACACCGGGGAGCTGTTTTTT.

The chain recombines TRBV9 with TRBJ2-2; TRBD1 matches at 7 bases. J gave up 1 base and V 4 bases, and 7 bases lay outside the gene matches. Germline CDR1 and CDR2: SGDLS and YYNGEE. CDR3 length: 16 amino acids. CDR3 region: CASSHRRTGNTGELFF. DNA of the CDR3: TGTGCCAGCAGCCACCGACGGACAGGGAACACCGGGGAGCTGTTTTTT.

The table lists this clone with a few counts. The chain recombines TRBV18 with TRBJ2-5, with D possibly being TRBD2 (6 bases). With 3 bases removed from V and 2 bases from J, the gap between germline ends came to 7 bases. CDR1 is KGHSH, CDR2 LQKENI, per germline. The CDR3 spans 13 residues. This chain's CDR3 is CASSPGLQETQYF. Here the CDR3 DNA reads TGTGCCAGCTCACCGGGACTTCAAGAGACCCAGTACTTC.

The J gene is TRBJ2-7, the V gene TRBV6-5, with unresolved D. The length of the CDR3 is 13 residues. Germline-derived CDR1 and CDR2 are MNHEY and SVGAGI. V was pared by 2 bases and J by 6 bases, with 11 bases between. CDR3 amino acids: CASSYILAGEQYF. CDR3 sequence (DNA): TGTGCCAGCAGTTACATTTTGGCAGGCGAGCAGTACTTC.

The chain joins TRBV5-1 to TRBJ2-3; the match to TRBD1 covers 10 bases. CDR3 length equals 16 residues. With V trimmed by 4 bases and J by 2 bases, 7 bases remained unmatched. Germline CDR1 is SGHRS and CDR2 is YFSETQ. The CDR3 spells CASSRAGQGNTDTQYF. The CDR3 DNA reads as TGCGCCAGCAGCCGAGCGGGACAGGGGAACACAGATACGCAGTATTTT.

The rearrangement joins TRBV6-5 to TRBJ2-2; tentatively, D is TRBD1 (6 bases). Deletions cut 5 bases from V and 5 bases from J, with 9 bases between. The CDR3 loop spans 13 amino acids. Germline CDR1 is MNHEY and CDR2 is SVGAGI. CDR3 loop: CASSPRGTGELFF. DNA for the CDR3: TGTGCCAGCAGTCCCAGGGGTACCGGGGAGCTGTTTTTT.

V gene TRBV21-1 combines with J gene TRBJ1-5; TRBD1, the D gene given by the table, was not confirmed from the DNA. TRBV21-1 is a documented pseudogene. The CDR3 has 12 residues. The CDR3 DNA is TGTGCCAGCAGCCACTCCGGGACAGGGGAACATTTT. Residues: CASSHSGTGEHF.

V and J are TRBV12-5 and TRBJ1-5; D remains unclear. The V gene's germline CDR1 is LGHNT and CDR2 FRNRAP. Trimming stripped 2 bases from V and 5 bases from J, with 7 bases between. The CDR3 has 13 amino acids. In nucleotides, the CDR3 is TGTGCTAGTGGTTTGATGCTAGATCAGCCCCAGCATTTT. Protein: CASGLMLDQPQHF.

V usage is TRBV28 and J usage is TRBJ2-5, with TRBD2 as a possible D gene (7 bases). Per germline, CDR1 MDHEN and CDR2 SYDVKM. The CDR3 has 16 residues. V gave up 8 bases and J gave up 4 bases, with 23 bases separating them. The CDR3 DNA reads TGTGCCAGCTGGCCGGGGGGCGGGAGTACGAGAGAGACCCAGTACTTC. Translation gives CASWPGGGSTRETQYF.

The chain joins TRBV7-2 to TRBJ1-2; 7 nucleotides agree with TRBD1. CDR1 and CDR2 (germline): SGHTA, FQGNSA. V gave up 5 bases and J gave up 3 bases; unmatched junction bases: 9. The CDR3 runs 15 residues. CDR3 region: CASSPRQGEDYGYTF. The CDR3 region has the DNA TGTGCCAGCAGCCCCCGACAGGGAGAGGACTATGGCTACACCTTC.